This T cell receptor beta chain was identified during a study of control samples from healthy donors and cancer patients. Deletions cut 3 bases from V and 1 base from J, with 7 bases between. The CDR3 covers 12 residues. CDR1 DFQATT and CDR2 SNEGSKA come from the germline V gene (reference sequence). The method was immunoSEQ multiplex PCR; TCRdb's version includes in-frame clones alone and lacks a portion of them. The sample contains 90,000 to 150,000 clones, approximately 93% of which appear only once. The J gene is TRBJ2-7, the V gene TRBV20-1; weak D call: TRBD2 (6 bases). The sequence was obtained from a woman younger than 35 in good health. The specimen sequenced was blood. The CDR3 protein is CSASGGSYEQYF. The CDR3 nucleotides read TGCAGTGCTAGTGGAGGGTCCTACGAGCAGTACTTC.